This entry features one T cell receptor (beta chain) sequence. The antigen is unknown. The data belong to a study of cytomegalovirus exposure and HLA in healthy donors. Study findings and constraints: Using a false discovery rate of 0.05, a later analysis showed that 16,951 TCR beta sequences were associated with HLA alleles. Presence/absence analyses supposed approximately even sequencing depth among donors. Cytomegalovirus association was assigned to approximately 160 TCR beta chains.

This PCR relied on a set of 60 Vbeta primers and 13 Jbeta primers. Repertoires were generated with immunoSEQ multiplex PCR, while TCRdb's copy carries only in-frame clones and drops some. The sample holds approximately 150,000 clones, roughly four fifths seen once. The sample taken for sequencing was PBMCs. The TCR was taken from a girl aged 10 to 17 in good health and CMV-seropositive.

The CDR3 protein is CASSPKKLAGVRYF. The CDR3 nucleotides read TGTGCCAGCAGTCCGAAAAAACTAGCGGGGGTACGTTACTTC. This rearrangement joins TRBV27 to TRBJ2-7; 11 nucleotides align to TRBD2. V trimming: 5 bases; J trimming: 13 bases; junction bases outside the gene matches: 13. This CDR3 region has 14 residues. Germline-derived CDR1 and CDR2 are MNHEY and SMNVEV (reference sequence).